This T cell receptor beta chain originates from a study of post-analysis software for immune sequencing data (dated by TCRdb to between 2014 and 2017). For the wider study: Recorded disease courses included relapsing-remitting, secondary progressive and progressive-relapsing multiple sclerosis, with some patients lacking subtype annotation. A subset of samples was prepared in parallel using single-end sample barcoding, then pooled and co-amplified after Illumina adapter ligation. The patient repertoires were compared against 11 previously published healthy control repertoires obtained from donors aged roughly 6 to 25 years.

The paper as a whole reports these results and caveats: Direct clustering with F measure revealed strong co-clustering of samples prepared in the same batch, which led to a batch-effect correction. Compared with controls, multiple sclerosis patients had significantly lower normalized Chao1 diversity, a finding suggesting substantial peripheral T-cell clonal expansion. Patients showed significantly higher frequencies than controls for several TRBV segments, among them TRBV5-6, TRBV5-1 and TRBV20-1. The multiple sclerosis patient group was slightly younger than the control group.

To demonstrate the VDJtools post-analysis software, TCR beta repertoires were profiled from the peripheral blood of more than ten young patients with multiple sclerosis. Multiple sclerosis patients were children and adolescents aged about 6 to 15 years. The library was produced with PCR. The run used an Illumina HiSeq 2500. Unique molecular identifiers were incorporated into TCR beta cDNA libraries to reduce PCR and sequencing biases. Every 1 to 10 million input T cells yielded approximately 500,000 cDNA molecules, meaning each molecule approximated one T cell. Patient libraries were prepared and sequenced with the same protocol used for the earlier healthy control dataset. Samples belonging to the same batch were prepared together, multiplexed and sequenced on a shared HiSeq lane. The source study handled its data this way. Raw barcoded reads were processed with MIGEC, and single-read molecular identifier groups were discarded before consensus assembly and CDR3 extraction. VDJtools was used for post-analysis of the clonotype tables, with diversity normalized by down-sampling every dataset to the smallest sample size. To correct batch-related cross-sample contamination, repertoire overlap clustering matched CDR3 amino acid sequences but not nucleotide sequences. The raw public reads went through TCRdb reprocessing: fastp at Q25, MiXCR clone calling, in-frame beta chains kept. One record per CDR3 amino acid sequence lists the most common genes and DNA. TCRdb, rather than the study authors, made the V and J calls. This sample holds 400,000 to 500,000 distinct CDR3 sequences; 30% to 40% were observed only once. The ten largest clonotypes hold 7.6% of the sample.

V is pared back by 5 bases and J by 5 bases, with 13 bases lying between the germline termini. The CDR3 sequence holds 14 residues, the cysteine and phenylalanine included. Kept here is only the CDR3 DNA, which spans 42 bases and is read in frame from base 1. Comment on this clonotype: Its binding antigen is unknown. Qualities for individual bases were not recorded, and no much larger clone is one base off.

The V gene is TRBV12-3 or TRBV12-4 and the J gene is TRBJ2-1; the best D guess is TRBD1, with 6 bases matching. The TCR was taken from a girl aged 2-15 years with multiple sclerosis. Sequenced: blood. The CDR3 has the sequence CASSPRQVHNEQFF. In nucleotide form, the sequence is TGTGCCAGCAGTCCACGACAGGTCCACAATGAGCAGTTCTTC.